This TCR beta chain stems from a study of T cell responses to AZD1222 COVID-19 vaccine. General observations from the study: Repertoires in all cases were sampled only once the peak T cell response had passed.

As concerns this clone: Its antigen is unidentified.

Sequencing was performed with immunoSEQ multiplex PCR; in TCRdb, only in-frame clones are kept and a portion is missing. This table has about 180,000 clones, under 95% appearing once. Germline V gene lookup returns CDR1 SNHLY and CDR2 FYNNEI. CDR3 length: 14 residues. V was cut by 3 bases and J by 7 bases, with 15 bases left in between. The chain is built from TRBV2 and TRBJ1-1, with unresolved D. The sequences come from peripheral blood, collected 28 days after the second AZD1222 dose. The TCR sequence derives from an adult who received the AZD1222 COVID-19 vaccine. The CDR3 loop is CASSEGLGRLEAFF. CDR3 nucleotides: TGTGCCAGCAGTGAGGGGTTGGGTCGCCTTGAAGCTTTCTTT. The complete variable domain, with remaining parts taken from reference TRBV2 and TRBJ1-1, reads EPEVTQTPSHQVTQMGQEVILRCVPISNHLYFYWYRQILGQKVEFLVSFYNNEISEKSEIFDDQFSVERPDGSNFTLKIRSTKLEDSAMYFCASSEGLGRLEAFFGQGTRLTVV.